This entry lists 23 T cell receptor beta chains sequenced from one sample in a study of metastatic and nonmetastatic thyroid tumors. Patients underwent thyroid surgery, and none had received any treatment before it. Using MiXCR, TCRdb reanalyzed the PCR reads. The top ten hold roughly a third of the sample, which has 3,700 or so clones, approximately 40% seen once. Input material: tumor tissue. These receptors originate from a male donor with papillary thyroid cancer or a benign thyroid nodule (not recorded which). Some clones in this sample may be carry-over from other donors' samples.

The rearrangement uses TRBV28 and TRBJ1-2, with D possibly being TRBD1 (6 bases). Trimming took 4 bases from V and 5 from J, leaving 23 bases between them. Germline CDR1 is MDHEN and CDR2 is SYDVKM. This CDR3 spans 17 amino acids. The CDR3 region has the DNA TGTGCCAGCAGTTCCTACGGGAGGGGGGGAAAGCAGTATGGCTACACCTTC. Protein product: CASSSYGRGGKQYGYTF.

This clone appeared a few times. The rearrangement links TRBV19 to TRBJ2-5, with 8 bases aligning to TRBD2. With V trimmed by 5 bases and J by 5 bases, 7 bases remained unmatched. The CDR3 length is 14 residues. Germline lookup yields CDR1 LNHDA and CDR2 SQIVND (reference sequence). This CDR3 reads CASSLAGPRETQYF. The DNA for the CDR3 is TGTGCCAGTAGTCTAGCGGGTCCCCGGGAGACCCAGTACTTC.

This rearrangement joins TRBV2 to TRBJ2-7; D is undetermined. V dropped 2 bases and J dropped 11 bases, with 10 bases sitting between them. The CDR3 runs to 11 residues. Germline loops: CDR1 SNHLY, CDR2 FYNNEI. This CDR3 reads CASSEPPREYF. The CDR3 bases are TGTGCCAGCAGTGAACCCCCAAGGGAGTACTTC.

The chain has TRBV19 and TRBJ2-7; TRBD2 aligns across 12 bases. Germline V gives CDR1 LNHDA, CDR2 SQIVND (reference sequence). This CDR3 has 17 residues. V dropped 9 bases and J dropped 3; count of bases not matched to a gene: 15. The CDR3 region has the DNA TGTGCCAGCAGCCCGACAGGGCTACTAGCGGGAGGCTACGAGCAGTACTTC. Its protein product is CASSPTGLLAGGYEQYF.

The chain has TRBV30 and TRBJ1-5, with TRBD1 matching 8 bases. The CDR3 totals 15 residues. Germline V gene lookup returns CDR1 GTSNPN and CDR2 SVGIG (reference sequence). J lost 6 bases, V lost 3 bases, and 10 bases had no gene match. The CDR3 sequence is CAWSDADRERQPQHF. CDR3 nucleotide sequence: TGTGCCTGGAGCGACGCGGACAGGGAGCGTCAGCCCCAGCATTTT.

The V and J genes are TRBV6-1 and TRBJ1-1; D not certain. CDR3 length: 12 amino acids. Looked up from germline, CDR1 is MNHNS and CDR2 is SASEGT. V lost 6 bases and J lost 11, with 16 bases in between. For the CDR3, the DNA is TGTGCCAGCAGCAGACGGGTGGCGAAGGCTTTCTTT. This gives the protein CASSRRVAKAFF.

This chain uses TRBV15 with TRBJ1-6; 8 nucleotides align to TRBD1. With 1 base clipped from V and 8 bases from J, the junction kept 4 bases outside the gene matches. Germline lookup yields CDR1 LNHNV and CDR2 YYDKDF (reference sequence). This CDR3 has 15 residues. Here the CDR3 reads CATSRAAGGDSPLHF. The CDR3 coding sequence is TGTGCCACCAGCAGAGCGGCAGGGGGCGATTCACCCCTCCACTTT.

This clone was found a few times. The CDR3 spells CASSQERGYTF. The CDR3 region has the DNA TGTGCCAGCAGTCAGGAGCGCGGCTACACCTTC. The genes are TRBV2 and TRBJ1-2, with D uncertain. The CDR3 loop spans 11 amino acids. V was pared by 5 bases and J by 8 bases, with 9 bases between. Germline loops: CDR1 SNHLY, CDR2 FYNNEI.

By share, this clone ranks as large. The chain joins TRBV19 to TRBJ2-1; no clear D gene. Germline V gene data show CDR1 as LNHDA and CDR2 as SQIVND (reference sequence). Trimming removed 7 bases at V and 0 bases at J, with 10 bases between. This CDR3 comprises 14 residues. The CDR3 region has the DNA TGTGCCAGTAACGGTCCTAGCTCCTACAATGAGCAGTTCTTC. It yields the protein CASNGPSSYNEQFF.

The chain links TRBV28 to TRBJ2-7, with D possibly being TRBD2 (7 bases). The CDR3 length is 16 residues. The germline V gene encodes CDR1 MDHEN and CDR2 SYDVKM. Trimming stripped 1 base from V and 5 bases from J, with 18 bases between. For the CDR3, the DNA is TGTGCCAGCAGTTTATACCGACCCCGGGGGGCAGACGAGCAGTACTTC. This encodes CASSLYRPRGADEQYF.

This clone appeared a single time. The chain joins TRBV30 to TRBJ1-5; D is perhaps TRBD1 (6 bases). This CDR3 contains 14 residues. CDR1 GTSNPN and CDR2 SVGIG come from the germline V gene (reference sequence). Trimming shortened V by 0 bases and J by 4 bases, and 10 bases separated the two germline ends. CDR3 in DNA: TGTGCCTGGAGTGTACGGGACAAAAATCAGCCCCAGCATTTT. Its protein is CAWSVRDKNQPQHF.

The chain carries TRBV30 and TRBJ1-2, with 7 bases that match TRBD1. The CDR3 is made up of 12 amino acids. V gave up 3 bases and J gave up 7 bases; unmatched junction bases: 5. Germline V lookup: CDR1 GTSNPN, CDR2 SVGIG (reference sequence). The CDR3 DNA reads TGTGCCTGGAGGGAGACAGGGCTTGGCTACACCTTC. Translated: CAWRETGLGYTF.

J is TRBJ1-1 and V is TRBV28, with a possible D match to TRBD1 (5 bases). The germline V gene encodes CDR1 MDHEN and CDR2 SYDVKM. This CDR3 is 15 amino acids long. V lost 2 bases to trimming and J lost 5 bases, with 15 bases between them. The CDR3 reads CASSLRRGGLTEAFF. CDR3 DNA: TGTGCCAGCAGTTTAAGGCGGGGCGGGTTAACTGAAGCTTTCTTT.

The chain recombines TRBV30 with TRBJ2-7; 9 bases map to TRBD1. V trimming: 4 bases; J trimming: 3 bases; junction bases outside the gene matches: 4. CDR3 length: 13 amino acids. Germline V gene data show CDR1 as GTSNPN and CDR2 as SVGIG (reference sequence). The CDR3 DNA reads TGTGCCTGGACCGGGACAGGGTACTACGAGCAGTACTTC. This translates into CAWTGTGYYEQYF.

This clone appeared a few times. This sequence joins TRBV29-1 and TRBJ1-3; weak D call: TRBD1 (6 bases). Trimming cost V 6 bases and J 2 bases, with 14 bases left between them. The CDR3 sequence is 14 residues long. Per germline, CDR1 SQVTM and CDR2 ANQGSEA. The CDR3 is CSVITGYPGNTIYF. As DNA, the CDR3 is TGCAGCGTAATCACAGGGTATCCTGGAAACACCATATATTTT.

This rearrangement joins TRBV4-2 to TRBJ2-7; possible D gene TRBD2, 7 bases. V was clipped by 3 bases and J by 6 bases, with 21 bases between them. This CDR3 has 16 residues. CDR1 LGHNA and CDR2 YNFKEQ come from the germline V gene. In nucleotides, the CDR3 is TGTGCCAGCAGCCAGGAGGGGACTACCACGGGGGCCGAGCAGTACTTC. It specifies CASSQEGTTTGAEQYF.

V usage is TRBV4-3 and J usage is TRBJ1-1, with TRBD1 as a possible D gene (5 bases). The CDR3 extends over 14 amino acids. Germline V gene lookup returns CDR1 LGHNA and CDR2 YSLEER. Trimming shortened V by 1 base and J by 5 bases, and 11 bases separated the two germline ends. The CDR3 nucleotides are TGCGCCAGCAGCCAAGCGACAGCTTCGACTGAAGCTTTCTTT. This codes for CASSQATASTEAFF.

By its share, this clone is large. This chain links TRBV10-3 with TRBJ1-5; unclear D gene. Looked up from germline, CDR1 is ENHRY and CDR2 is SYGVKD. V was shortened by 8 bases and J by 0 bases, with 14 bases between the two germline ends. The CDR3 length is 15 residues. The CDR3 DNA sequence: TGTGCCATCGGAGAAGGGCGGAATAGCAATCAGCCCCAGCATTTT. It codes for CAIGEGRNSNQPQHF.

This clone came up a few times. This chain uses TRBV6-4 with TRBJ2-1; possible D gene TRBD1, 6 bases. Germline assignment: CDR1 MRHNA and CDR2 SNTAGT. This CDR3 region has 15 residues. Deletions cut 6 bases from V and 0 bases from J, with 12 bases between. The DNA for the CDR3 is TGTGCCAGCAGCCTACAGGGTAGCTCCTACAATGAGCAGTTCTTC. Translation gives CASSLQGSSYNEQFF.

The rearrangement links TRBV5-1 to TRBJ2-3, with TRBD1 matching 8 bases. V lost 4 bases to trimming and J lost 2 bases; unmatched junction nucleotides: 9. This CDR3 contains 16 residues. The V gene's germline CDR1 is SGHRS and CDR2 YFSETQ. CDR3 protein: CASSRGTGLTTDTQYF. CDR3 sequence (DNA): TGCGCCAGCAGCCGCGGGACAGGTCTTACCACAGATACGCAGTATTTT.

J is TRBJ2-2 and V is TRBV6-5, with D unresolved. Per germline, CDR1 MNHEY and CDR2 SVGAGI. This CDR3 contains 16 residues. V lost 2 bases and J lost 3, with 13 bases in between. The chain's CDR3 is CASSYDGGVDTGELFF. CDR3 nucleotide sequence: TGTGCCAGCAGTTACGACGGTGGCGTCGACACCGGGGAGCTGTTTTTT.

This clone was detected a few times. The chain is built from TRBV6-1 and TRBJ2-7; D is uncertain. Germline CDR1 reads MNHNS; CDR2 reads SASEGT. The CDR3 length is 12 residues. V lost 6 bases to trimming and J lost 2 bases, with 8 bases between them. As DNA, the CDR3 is TGTGCCAGCAGGAAGCAACCCTACGAGCAGTACTTC. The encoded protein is CASRKQPYEQYF.

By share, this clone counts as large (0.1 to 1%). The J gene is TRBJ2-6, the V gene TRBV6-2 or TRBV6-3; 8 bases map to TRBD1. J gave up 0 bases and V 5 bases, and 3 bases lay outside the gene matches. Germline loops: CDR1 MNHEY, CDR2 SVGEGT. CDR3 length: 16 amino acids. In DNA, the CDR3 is TGTGCCAGCAGTCCTACAGGGGGCTCTGGGGCCAACGTCCTGACTTTC. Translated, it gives CASSPTGGSGANVLTF.